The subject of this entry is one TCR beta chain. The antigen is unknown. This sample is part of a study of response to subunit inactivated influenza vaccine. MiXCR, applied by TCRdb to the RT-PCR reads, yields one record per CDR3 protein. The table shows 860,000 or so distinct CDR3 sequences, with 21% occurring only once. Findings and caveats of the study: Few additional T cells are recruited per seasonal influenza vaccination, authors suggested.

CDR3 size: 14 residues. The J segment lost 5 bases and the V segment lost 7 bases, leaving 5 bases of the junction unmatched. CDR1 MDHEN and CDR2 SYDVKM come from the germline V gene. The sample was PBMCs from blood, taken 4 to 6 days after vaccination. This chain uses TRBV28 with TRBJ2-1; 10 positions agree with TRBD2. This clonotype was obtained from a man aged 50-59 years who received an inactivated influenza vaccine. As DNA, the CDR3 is TGTGCCAGCAATCTAGCGGGAGTTCACAATGAGCAGTTCTTC. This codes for CASNLAGVHNEQFF. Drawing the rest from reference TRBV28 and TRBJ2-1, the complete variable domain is DVKVTQSSRYLVKRTGEKVFLECVQDMDHENMFWYRQDPGLGLRLIYFSYDVKMKEKGDIPEGYSVSREKKERFSLILESASTNQTSMYLCASNLAGVHNEQFFGPGTRLTVL.